The source of this T cell receptor (beta chain) is a study of blood T cell repertoires in COVID-19. The wider study: COVID-19 samples collected from the United States, Italy and Spain covered acute and convalescent phases.

The protocol was immunoSEQ multiplex PCR, while the TCRdb copy is restricted to in-frame clones and leaves out a portion. This table holds 110,000 to 150,000 clones, approximately 84% found once. This CDR3 region has 12 residues. The V end was cut by 0 bases, the J end by 7 bases, with 6 bases between. The source of this sequence is a woman of 80 years or more in a cohort sampled during active or convalescent COVID-19. The chain has TRBV12-3 or TRBV12-4 and TRBJ1-2; D unresolved. Material for sequencing was peripheral blood. DNA of the CDR3: TGTGCCAGCAGTTTAGCGCCCAGTGGCTACACCTTC. Amino acid sequence: CASSLAPSGYTF.